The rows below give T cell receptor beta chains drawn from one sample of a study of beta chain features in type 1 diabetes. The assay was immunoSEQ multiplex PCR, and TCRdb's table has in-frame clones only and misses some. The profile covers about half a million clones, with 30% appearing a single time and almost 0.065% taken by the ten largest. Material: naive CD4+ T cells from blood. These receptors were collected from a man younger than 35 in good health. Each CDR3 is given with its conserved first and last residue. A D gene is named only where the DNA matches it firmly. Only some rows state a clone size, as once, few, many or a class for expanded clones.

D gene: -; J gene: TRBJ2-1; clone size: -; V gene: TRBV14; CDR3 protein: CASSPGTRQFF; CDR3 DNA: TGTGCCAGCAGCCCCGGGACTCGGCAGTTCTTC
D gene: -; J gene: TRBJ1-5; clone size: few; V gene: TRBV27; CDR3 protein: CASSFRDSNQPQHF; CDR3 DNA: TGTGCCAGCAGCTTCAGGGATAGCAATCAGCCCCAGCATTTT
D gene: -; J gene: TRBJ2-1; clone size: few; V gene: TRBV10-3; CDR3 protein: CAINAGRSYNEQFF; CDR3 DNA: TGTGCCATCAATGCGGGGCGCTCCTACAATGAGCAGTTCTTC
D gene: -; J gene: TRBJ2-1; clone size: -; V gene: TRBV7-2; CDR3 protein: CASRGPSGGVHNEQFF; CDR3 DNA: TGTGCCAGCAGAGGCCCGAGTGGCGGGGTACACAATGAGCAGTTCTTC
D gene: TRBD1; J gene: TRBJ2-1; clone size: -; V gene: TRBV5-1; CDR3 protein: CASSLTGASDDEQFF; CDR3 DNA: TGCGCCAGCAGCTTGACAGGGGCAAGTGACGATGAGCAGTTCTTC
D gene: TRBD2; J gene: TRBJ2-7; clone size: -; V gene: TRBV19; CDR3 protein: CASSITSGGSYEQYF; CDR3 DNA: TGTGCCAGTAGTATCACTAGCGGGGGATCCTACGAGCAGTACTTC
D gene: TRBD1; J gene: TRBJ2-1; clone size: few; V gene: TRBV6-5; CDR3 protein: CASSYSRDRGRNEQFF; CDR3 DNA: TGTGCCAGCAGTTACTCCCGGGACAGGGGGCGGAATGAGCAGTTCTTC
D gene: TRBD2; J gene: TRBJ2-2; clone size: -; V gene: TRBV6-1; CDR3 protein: CASSLLAGVGELFF; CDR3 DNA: TGTGCCAGCAGTCTGCTAGCGGGAGTGGGGGAGCTGTTTTTT
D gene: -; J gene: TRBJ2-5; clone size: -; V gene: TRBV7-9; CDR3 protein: CASSPAGYTETQYF; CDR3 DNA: TGTGCCAGCAGCCCGGCAGGGTACACGGAGACCCAGTACTTC
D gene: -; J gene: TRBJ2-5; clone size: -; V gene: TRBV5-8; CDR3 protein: CASSWDIQETQYF; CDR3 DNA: TGTGCCAGCAGCTGGGACATCCAAGAGACCCAGTACTTC
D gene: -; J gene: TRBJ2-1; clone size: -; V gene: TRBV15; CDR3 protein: CATSRDRAASEQFF; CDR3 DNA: TGTGCCACCAGCAGAGATCGGGCGGCCAGTGAGCAGTTCTTC
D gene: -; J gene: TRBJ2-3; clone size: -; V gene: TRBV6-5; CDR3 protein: CASSYRRQSTDTQYF; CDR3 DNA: TGTGCCAGCAGTTACCGACGACAGAGCACAGATACGCAGTATTTT
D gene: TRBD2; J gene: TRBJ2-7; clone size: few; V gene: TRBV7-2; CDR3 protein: CASSLELSGAYEQYF; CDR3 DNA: TGTGCCAGCAGCTTAGAGCTTAGCGGGGCCTACGAGCAGTACTTC
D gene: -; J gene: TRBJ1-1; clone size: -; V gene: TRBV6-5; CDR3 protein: CASSARIYTEAFF; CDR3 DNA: TGTGCCAGCAGTGCCCGAATTTACACTGAAGCTTTCTTT
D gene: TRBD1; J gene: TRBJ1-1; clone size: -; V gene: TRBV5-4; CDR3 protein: CASSRGQGSTEAFF; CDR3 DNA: TGTGCCAGCAGTCGCGGACAGGGATCCACTGAAGCTTTCTTT
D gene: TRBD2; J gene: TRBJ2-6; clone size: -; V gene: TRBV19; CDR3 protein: CASSVLAGGSSGANVLTF; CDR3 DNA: TGTGCCAGTAGCGTTCTAGCGGGAGGGAGCTCTGGGGCCAACGTCCTGACTTTC
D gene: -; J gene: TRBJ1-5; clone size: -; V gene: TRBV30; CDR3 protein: CAWSSQGLSNQPQHF; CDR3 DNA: TGTGCCTGGAGTTCTCAGGGACTTAGCAATCAGCCCCAGCATTTT
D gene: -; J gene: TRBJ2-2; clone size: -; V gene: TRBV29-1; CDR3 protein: CSAEGAGGELFF; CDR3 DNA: TGCAGCGCGGAGGGGGCTGGCGGGGAGCTGTTTTTT
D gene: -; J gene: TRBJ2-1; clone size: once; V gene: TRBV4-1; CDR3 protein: CASSQGALSYNEQFF; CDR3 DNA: TGCGCCAGCAGCCAAGGGGCACTCTCCTACAATGAGCAGTTCTTC
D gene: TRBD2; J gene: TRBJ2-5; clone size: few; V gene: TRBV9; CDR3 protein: CASSHTGRDSLGETQYF; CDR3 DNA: TGTGCCAGCAGCCACACGGGGAGGGACTCCCTAGGAGAGACCCAGTACTTC
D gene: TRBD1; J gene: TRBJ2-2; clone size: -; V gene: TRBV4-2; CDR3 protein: CASSQEQGGTGELFF; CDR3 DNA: TGTGCCAGCAGCCAAGAACAGGGGGGAACCGGGGAGCTGTTTTTT
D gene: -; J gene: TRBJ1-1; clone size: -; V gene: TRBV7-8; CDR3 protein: CASSFVRAGGVEAFF; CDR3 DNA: TGTGCCAGCAGCTTTGTGAGGGCCGGGGGCGTGGAAGCTTTCTTT
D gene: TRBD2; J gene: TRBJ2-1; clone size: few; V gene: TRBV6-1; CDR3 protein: CASSLSGSVYNEQFF; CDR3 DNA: TGTGCCAGCAGTCTTAGCGGGAGTGTGTACAATGAGCAGTTCTTC
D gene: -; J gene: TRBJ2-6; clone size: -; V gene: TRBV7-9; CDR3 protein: CASSLIPVHSQGANVLTF; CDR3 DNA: TGTGCCAGCAGCTTAATACCCGTACACTCGCAGGGGGCCAACGTCCTGACTTTC
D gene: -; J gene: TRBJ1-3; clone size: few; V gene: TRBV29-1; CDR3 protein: CSVTGPGDGNTIYF; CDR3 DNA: TGCAGCGTAACGGGACCGGGCGATGGAAACACCATATATTTT
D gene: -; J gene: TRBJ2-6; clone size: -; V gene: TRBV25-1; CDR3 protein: CASSELAGTGANVLTF; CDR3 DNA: TGTGCCAGCAGTGAATTGGCAGGGACTGGGGCCAACGTCCTGACTTTC
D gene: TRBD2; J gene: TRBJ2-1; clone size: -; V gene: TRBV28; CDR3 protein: CASTLAGVYNEQFF; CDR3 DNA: TGTGCCAGCACCCTAGCGGGAGTTTACAATGAGCAGTTCTTC
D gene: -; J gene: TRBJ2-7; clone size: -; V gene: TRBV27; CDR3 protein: CASSLVALDMGEQYF; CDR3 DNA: TGTGCCAGCAGTTTAGTAGCGCTGGACATGGGGGAGCAGTACTTC
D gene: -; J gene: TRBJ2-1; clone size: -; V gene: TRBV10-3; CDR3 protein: CASLQGPPRSYNEQFF; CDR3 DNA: TGTGCCAGCTTGCAGGGACCCCCTCGGTCCTACAATGAGCAGTTCTTC
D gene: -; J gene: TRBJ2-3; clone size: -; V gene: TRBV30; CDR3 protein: CAWRPLTSGTQYF; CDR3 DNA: TGTGCCTGGAGACCCCTAACGTCAGGCACGCAGTATTTT
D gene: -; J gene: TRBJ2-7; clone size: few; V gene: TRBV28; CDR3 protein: CASRQDPYEQYF; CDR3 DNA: TGTGCCAGCAGGCAGGATCCCTACGAGCAGTACTTC
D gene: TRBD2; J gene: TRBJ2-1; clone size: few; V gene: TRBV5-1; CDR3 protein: CASRIAGDVNEQFF; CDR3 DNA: TGCGCCAGCAGGATAGCGGGAGATGTCAATGAGCAGTTCTTC